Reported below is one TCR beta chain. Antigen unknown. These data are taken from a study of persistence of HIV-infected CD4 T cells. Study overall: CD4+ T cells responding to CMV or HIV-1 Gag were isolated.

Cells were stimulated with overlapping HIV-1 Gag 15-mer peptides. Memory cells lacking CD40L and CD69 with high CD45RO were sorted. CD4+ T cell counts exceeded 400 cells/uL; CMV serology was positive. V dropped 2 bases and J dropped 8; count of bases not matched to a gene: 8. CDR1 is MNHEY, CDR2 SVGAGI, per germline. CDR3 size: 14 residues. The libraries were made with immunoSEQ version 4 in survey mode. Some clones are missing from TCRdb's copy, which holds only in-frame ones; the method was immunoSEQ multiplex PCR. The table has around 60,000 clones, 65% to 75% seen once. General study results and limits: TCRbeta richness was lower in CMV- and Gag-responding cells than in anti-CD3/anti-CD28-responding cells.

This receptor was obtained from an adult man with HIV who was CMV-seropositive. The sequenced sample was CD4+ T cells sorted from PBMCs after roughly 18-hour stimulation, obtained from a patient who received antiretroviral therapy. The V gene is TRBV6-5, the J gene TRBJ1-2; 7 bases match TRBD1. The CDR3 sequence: CASSYLTTTGGYTF. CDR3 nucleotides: TGTGCCAGCAGTTACCTCACCACGACAGGGGGCTACACCTTC.